The clone carrying this TCR beta chain appeared once. Measured with immunoSEQ multiplex PCR; TCRdb has only the in-frame clones, and not every one. The table lists 32,000 or so clones, approximately 80% of them singletons. This record comes from a study of STAT5B mutations in CD4+ large granular lymphocyte leukemia. The CDR3 is 14 amino acids. CDR1 and CDR2 (germline): SGHVS, FQNEAQ. The ends were cut back, 2 bases at V and 0 bases at J, with 7 bases in the middle. This clonotype was sampled from a human donor in good health. The source material was CD4+ T cells from blood buffy coats. This sequence joins TRBV7-8 and TRBJ2-5, with TRBD1 as a possible D gene (6 bases). CDR3 coding DNA: TGTGCCAGCAGCTTAAGGGGGTACCAAGAGACCCAGTACTTC. This gives the protein CASSLRGYQETQYF.